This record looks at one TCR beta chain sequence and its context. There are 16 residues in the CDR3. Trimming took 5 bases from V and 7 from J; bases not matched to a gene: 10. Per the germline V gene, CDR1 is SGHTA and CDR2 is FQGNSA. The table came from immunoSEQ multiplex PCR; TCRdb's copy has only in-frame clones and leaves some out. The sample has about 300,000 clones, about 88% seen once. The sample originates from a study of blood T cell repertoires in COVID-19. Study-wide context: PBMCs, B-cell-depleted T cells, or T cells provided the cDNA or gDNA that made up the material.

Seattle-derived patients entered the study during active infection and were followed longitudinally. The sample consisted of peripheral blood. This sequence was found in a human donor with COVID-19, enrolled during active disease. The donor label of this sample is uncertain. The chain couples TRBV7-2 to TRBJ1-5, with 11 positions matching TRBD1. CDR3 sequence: CASSQTGTGGGQPQHF. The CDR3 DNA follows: TGTGCCAGCAGCCAAACAGGGACAGGGGGAGGACAGCCCCAGCATTTT.